The rows below give T cell receptor beta chains drawn from one sample of a study of blood T cell repertoires in COVID-19. Profiling relied on immunoSEQ multiplex PCR, and the TCRdb table lists in-frame clones only, not all of them. The sample consists of around 150,000 clones, 85% to 95% of them appearing once. Specimen: peripheral blood. The origin of the receptors is a woman aged 45-60 years with acute or convalescent COVID-19. The CDR3 runs from the conserved cysteine through the conserved F or W. A D gene is named only where the DNA matches it firmly. Only some rows state a clone size, as once, few, many or a class for expanded clones.

CDR3 DNA: TGTGCCAGCAGGTCCGGGACTAGCGGACACAATGAGCAGTTCTTC; CDR3 protein: CASRSGTSGHNEQFF; J gene: TRBJ2-1; V gene: TRBV27; clone size: few; CDR3 length: 15; D gene: TRBD2
CDR3 DNA: TGTGCCAGCAGCTTAATGAGCACCCTTAATTCACCCCTCCACTTT; CDR3 protein: CASSLMSTLNSPLHF; J gene: TRBJ1-6; V gene: TRBV7-3; clone size: -; CDR3 length: 15; D gene: -
CDR3 DNA: TGTGCCAGCAGCTTACAGGGGATACCCTACGAGCAGTACTTC; CDR3 protein: CASSLQGIPYEQYF; J gene: TRBJ2-7; V gene: TRBV11-3; clone size: -; CDR3 length: 14; D gene: -
CDR3 DNA: TGCGCCAGCAGCCCTAACGCAGGTGTCAACAATGAGCAGTTCTTC; CDR3 protein: CASSPNAGVNNEQFF; J gene: TRBJ2-1; V gene: TRBV5-1; clone size: -; CDR3 length: 15; D gene: -
CDR3 DNA: TGTGCCAGCAGCTTAGCCACAGCATCGTTCGAGCAGTACTTC; CDR3 protein: CASSLATASFEQYF; J gene: TRBJ2-7; V gene: TRBV7-2; clone size: -; CDR3 length: 14; D gene: -
CDR3 DNA: TGTGCCAGCACCAAAATCTCGGAGAATGGCTACACCTTC; CDR3 protein: CASTKISENGYTF; J gene: TRBJ1-2; V gene: TRBV2; clone size: -; CDR3 length: 13; D gene: -
CDR3 DNA: TGTGCCAGCAGCTTAGGGACAGGGGGTCGTATCGAGCAGTACTTC; CDR3 protein: CASSLGTGGRIEQYF; J gene: TRBJ2-7; V gene: TRBV7-2; clone size: -; CDR3 length: 15; D gene: TRBD1
CDR3 DNA: TGTGCCAGCAGTCTACGGGGGGCGGTATACAATGAGCAGTTCTTC; CDR3 protein: CASSLRGAVYNEQFF; J gene: TRBJ2-1; V gene: TRBV28; clone size: once; CDR3 length: 15; D gene: -
CDR3 DNA: TGTGCCAGCAGCCAACTGGGGGAGGACTATGGCTACACCTTC; CDR3 protein: CASSQLGEDYGYTF; J gene: TRBJ1-2; V gene: TRBV4-2; clone size: -; CDR3 length: 14; D gene: -
CDR3 DNA: TGTGCCAGCAGCTCAGCAATTACAGGGGCTGACACTGAAGCTTTCTTT; CDR3 protein: CASSSAITGADTEAFF; J gene: TRBJ1-1; V gene: TRBV7-3; clone size: -; CDR3 length: 16; D gene: TRBD1
CDR3 DNA: TGTGCCACCAGCAGACAGAACACCGGGGAGCTGTTTTTT; CDR3 protein: CATSRQNTGELFF; J gene: TRBJ2-2; V gene: TRBV15; clone size: -; CDR3 length: 13; D gene: -
CDR3 DNA: TGTGTCTTAGCCACGGACAGCCTCAGGGAGCAGTACTTC; CDR3 protein: CVLATDSLREQYF; J gene: TRBJ2-7; V gene: TRBV30; clone size: -; CDR3 length: 13; D gene: -
CDR3 DNA: TGTGCCAGCAGTGGGACAGACAACTATGGCTACACCTTC; CDR3 protein: CASSGTDNYGYTF; J gene: TRBJ1-2; V gene: TRBV12-3/TRBV12-4; clone size: -; CDR3 length: 13; D gene: TRBD1
CDR3 DNA: TGTGCCAGCAAACAGGGGGGCATTGAAGCTTTCTTT; CDR3 protein: CASKQGGIEAFF; J gene: TRBJ1-1; V gene: TRBV2; clone size: -; CDR3 length: 12; D gene: TRBD1
CDR3 DNA: TGTGCCAGCAGTTTCGGGGGCCAAGAGACCCAGTACTTC; CDR3 protein: CASSFGGQETQYF; J gene: TRBJ2-5; V gene: TRBV27; clone size: -; CDR3 length: 13; D gene: -
CDR3 DNA: TGTGCCAGCAGTGCCCGGGGGGCCCTTGTCTCCTACAATGAGCAGTTCTTC; CDR3 protein: CASSARGALVSYNEQFF; J gene: TRBJ2-1; V gene: TRBV6-1; clone size: -; CDR3 length: 17; D gene: -
CDR3 DNA: TGTGCCAGCAGTTTAAAGGGGCTTGAAGCTTTCTTT; CDR3 protein: CASSLKGLEAFF; J gene: TRBJ1-1; V gene: TRBV28; clone size: -; CDR3 length: 12; D gene: -
CDR3 DNA: TGTGCCATTGAGGGGGCTGTGGGAGAAAAACTGTTTTTT; CDR3 protein: CAIEGAVGEKLFF; J gene: TRBJ1-4; V gene: TRBV19; clone size: -; CDR3 length: 13; D gene: TRBD1
CDR3 DNA: TGTGCCAGCAGTTACTCCGCGGACAGCTATGGCTACACCTTC; CDR3 protein: CASSYSADSYGYTF; J gene: TRBJ1-2; V gene: TRBV6-5; clone size: -; CDR3 length: 14; D gene: -
CDR3 DNA: TGCGCCAGCAGCCAAGATTTCCCGAGAGAGACCCAGTACTTC; CDR3 protein: CASSQDFPRETQYF; J gene: TRBJ2-5; V gene: TRBV4-3; clone size: -; CDR3 length: 14; D gene: -
CDR3 DNA: TGTGCCAGCAGATCCTATGCGAGCTCTGGAAACACCATATATTTT; CDR3 protein: CASRSYASSGNTIYF; J gene: TRBJ1-3; V gene: TRBV28; clone size: -; CDR3 length: 15; D gene: -
CDR3 DNA: TGTGCCAGCAGTGAAGCGCTTAGGGGACTGAGCTCTGGAAACACCATATATTTT; CDR3 protein: CASSEALRGLSSGNTIYF; J gene: TRBJ1-3; V gene: TRBV6-1; clone size: -; CDR3 length: 18; D gene: -
CDR3 DNA: TGCGCCAGCAGCCAGGGGCGGGGAGGCTACGAGCAGTACTTC; CDR3 protein: CASSQGRGGYEQYF; J gene: TRBJ2-7; V gene: TRBV4-3; clone size: -; CDR3 length: 14; D gene: -
CDR3 DNA: TGTGCCATCAGTCCTACCCCTGGGACAGACTACACCTTC; CDR3 protein: CAISPTPGTDYTF; J gene: TRBJ1-2; V gene: TRBV10-3; clone size: -; CDR3 length: 13; D gene: TRBD1
CDR3 DNA: TGTGCCAGTGCGAGCTCCTACAATGAGCAGTTCTTC; CDR3 protein: CASASSYNEQFF; J gene: TRBJ2-1; V gene: TRBV12-3/TRBV12-4; clone size: -; CDR3 length: 12; D gene: -
CDR3 DNA: TGCGCCAGCAGCTTACAGGGTGCAGGAAACACCATATATTTT; CDR3 protein: CASSLQGAGNTIYF; J gene: TRBJ1-3; V gene: TRBV5-1; clone size: -; CDR3 length: 14; D gene: -